This is a list of T cell receptor beta chains from one sample in a study of T-cell memory formation after mild COVID-19. TCRdb fed the 5' RACE reads into MiXCR, producing one record per CDR3 protein. Of more than 200,000 distinct CDR3 sequences listed, roughly 15% are singletons. Sequencing used PBMCs or a T cell subset sorted from them (not recorded which). Receptor source: a man younger than 30 who had mild COVID-19 (a few samples of this study predate the infection). Cell type and time point are not known. Each CDR3 is given with its conserved first and last residue. A D gene is named only where the DNA matches it firmly. A clone size is listed for some rows: how often the clone was seen (once, few, many), or a class if it is expanded.

D: -
V: TRBV29-1
size: -
J: TRBJ2-7
DNA: TGCAGCGTTGAAAAATCTCGCGAGCAGTACTTC
CDR3: CSVEKSREQYF

D: TRBD1
V: TRBV3-1
size: -
J: TRBJ1-1
DNA: TGTGCCAGCAGCCTGGGGGCGGACAGGGAGGGTTTCTTT
CDR3: CASSLGADREGFF

D: -
V: TRBV29-1
size: -
J: TRBJ1-2
DNA: TGCAGCGTTGAAAGGATCAGGGTCCACTATGGCTACACCTTC
CDR3: CSVERIRVHYGYTF

D: -
V: TRBV7-2
size: few
J: TRBJ2-3
DNA: TGTGCCAGCAGCCCCAGTCCCGGGAGAGGCACAGATACGCAGTATTTT
CDR3: CASSPSPGRGTDTQYF

D: -
V: TRBV12-3/TRBV12-4
size: few
J: TRBJ1-1
DNA: TGTGCCAGCAGTTGGGAGTTCACTGAAGCTTTCTTT
CDR3: CASSWEFTEAFF

D: -
V: TRBV7-2
size: medium-sized
J: TRBJ2-5
DNA: TGTGCCAGCAGCCCGCGCGGGGGAGGGGGGTACCAAGAGACCCAGTACTTC
CDR3: CASSPRGGGGYQETQYF

D: -
V: TRBV5-1
size: few
J: TRBJ2-3
DNA: TGCGCCAGCAGCTTTGCCCAGGTCACAGATACGCAGTATTTT
CDR3: CASSFAQVTDTQYF

D: -
V: TRBV7-2
size: many
J: TRBJ2-2
DNA: TGTGCCAGCAGCCCAGACCCGGGGACGAACACCGGGGAGCTGTTTTTT
CDR3: CASSPDPGTNTGELFF

D: -
V: TRBV7-6
size: many
J: TRBJ1-1
DNA: TGTGCCAGCAGCTTAGCAGCCGGGGAGATCACTGAAGCTTTCTTT
CDR3: CASSLAAGEITEAFF

D: -
V: TRBV4-1
size: -
J: TRBJ1-1
DNA: TGCGCCAGCAGCCAAGTTTCCCGGGGGACCACTGAAGCTTTCTTT
CDR3: CASSQVSRGTTEAFF

D: -
V: TRBV6-5
size: once
J: TRBJ1-1
DNA: TGTGCCAGCAGTTACATGCGAAGGTCTGAAGCTTTCTTT
CDR3: CASSYMRRSEAFF

D: -
V: TRBV5-6
size: -
J: TRBJ1-1
DNA: TGTGCCAGCAGCTTGTGGCGGGGGAGAGCTTTCTTT
CDR3: CASSLWRGRAFF

D: TRBD1
V: TRBV12-3/TRBV12-4
size: -
J: TRBJ2-5
DNA: TGTGCCAGCAGCGGTCCCGGGACAGGGGGAGAGACCCAGTACTTC
CDR3: CASSGPGTGGETQYF

D: -
V: TRBV5-1
size: few
J: TRBJ1-5
DNA: TGCGCCAGCAGTCTAACAGGAGCCGGGAATCAGCCCCAGCATTTT
CDR3: CASSLTGAGNQPQHF